Listed below are T cell receptor beta chains from one sample, sequenced in a study of blood T cell repertoires in COVID-19. The method was immunoSEQ multiplex PCR; TCRdb's version includes in-frame clones alone and lacks a portion of them. The data contain 160,000 or so clones, more than 80% of them singletons. Sequenced sample: peripheral blood. The origin of the receptors is a human donor in a cohort sampled during active COVID-19. Each CDR3 is given with its conserved first and last residue. Each record gives: J gene, clone size, V gene, D gene, CDR3 protein, CDR3 DNA. D genes are given only for firm matches. A clone size is listed for some rows: how often the clone was seen (once, few, many), or a class if it is expanded.

TRBJ1-5 - TRBV21-1 - CASSKTGGWQPQHF TGTGCCAGCAGCAAGACAGGGGGGTGGCAGCCCCAGCATTTT
TRBJ1-1 - TRBV28 TRBD1 CASRAGTGNTEAFF TGTGCCAGCAGAGCCGGGACAGGGAACACTGAAGCTTTCTTT
TRBJ2-1 - TRBV9 - CASSERTNYYNEQFF TGTGCCAGCAGCGAGAGGACAAACTACTACAATGAGCAGTTCTTC
TRBJ2-4 - TRBV6-2/TRBV6-3 TRBD1 CASSPGTGSWGNIQYF TGTGCCAGCAGTCCCGGGACAGGGAGTTGGGGAAACATTCAGTACTTC
TRBJ2-1 few TRBV7-3 - CASSLLTENEQFF TGTGCCAGCAGCTTACTAACAGAGAATGAGCAGTTCTTC
TRBJ2-4 - TRBV6-5 TRBD2 CASSSQGLAGGEYF TGTGCCAGCAGTTCCCAGGGACTAGCGGGAGGCGAGTACTTC
TRBJ1-2 - TRBV13 - CASSLVLTGGGYTF TGTGCCAGCAGCTTGGTCCTTACCGGCGGTGGCTACACCTTC
TRBJ1-5 - TRBV4-1 TRBD1 CASSLPGQQGPQHF TGCGCCAGCAGCCTTCCGGGACAGCAAGGGCCCCAGCATTTT
TRBJ2-7 - TRBV24-1 TRBD1 CATSEGDRLYEQYF TGTGCCACCAGTGAAGGGGACAGGCTATACGAGCAGTACTTC
TRBJ1-5 - TRBV5-1 TRBD1 CASSLTGEVNQPQHF TGCGCCAGCAGCTTGACAGGGGAGGTGAATCAGCCCCAGCATTTT
TRBJ2-5 - TRBV6-5 TRBD2 CASSPPGLASKTQYF TGTGCCAGCAGTCCCCCGGGACTAGCTAGTAAGACCCAGTACTTC
TRBJ2-2 - TRBV7-8 TRBD2 CAVRGGSNTGELFF TGTGCCGTCCGGGGGGGTTCGAACACCGGGGAGCTGTTTTTT
TRBJ2-3 - TRBV30 - CAWSGQTLTDTQYF TGTGCCTGGAGCGGACAGACTCTGACAGATACGCAGTATTTT
TRBJ1-6 - TRBV19 TRBD1 CATSTGVSPLHF TGTGCCACCAGTACAGGGGTATCACCCCTCCACTTT
TRBJ1-5 - TRBV30 - CAWRDTHSNQPQHF TGTGCCTGGAGGGACACCCATAGCAATCAGCCCCAGCATTTT
TRBJ2-7 - TRBV6-5 - CASSTQEGPSYEQYF TGTGCCAGCAGTACCCAGGAAGGTCCTTCCTACGAGCAGTACTTC
TRBJ1-2 - TRBV7-9 - CASSWQASVYGYTF TGTGCCAGCAGCTGGCAAGCTAGCGTCTATGGCTACACCTTC
TRBJ2-7 - TRBV23-1 TRBD2 CASRWDYRNPYEQYF TGCGCCAGCAGATGGGACTACCGAAATCCCTACGAGCAGTACTTC
TRBJ2-5 few TRBV12-5 - CASGNPSGFGGQETQYF TGTGCTAGTGGTAACCCATCGGGGTTTGGAGGGCAAGAGACCCAGTACTTC
TRBJ1-1 few TRBV6-6 - CASSPGRNSRGNTEAFF TGTGCCAGCAGTCCAGGCCGGAATTCACGGGGGAACACTGAAGCTTTCTTT
TRBJ1-2 - TRBV5-4 - CASSQQRWGGTF TGTGCCAGCAGCCAACAGCGCTGGGGGGGCACCTTC
TRBJ2-1 - TRBV6-4 - CASSEQGPYNEQFF TGTGCCAGCAGTGAACAGGGACCCTACAATGAGCAGTTCTTC
TRBJ2-4 few TRBV10-1 TRBD2 CASSESGLARVQYF TGCGCCAGCAGTGAGTCCGGACTAGCTAGGGTTCAGTACTTC
TRBJ1-1 few TRBV12-5 - CASGLGQVNTEAFF TGTGCTAGTGGTTTGGGACAGGTAAACACTGAAGCTTTCTTT
TRBJ2-1 - TRBV29-1 - CSVEGLGDEQFF TGCAGCGTTGAAGGCCTAGGAGATGAGCAGTTCTTC
TRBJ2-7 - TRBV9 - CASSVGDGGPYEQYF TGTGCCAGCAGCGTAGGTGACGGGGGGCCTTACGAGCAGTACTTC